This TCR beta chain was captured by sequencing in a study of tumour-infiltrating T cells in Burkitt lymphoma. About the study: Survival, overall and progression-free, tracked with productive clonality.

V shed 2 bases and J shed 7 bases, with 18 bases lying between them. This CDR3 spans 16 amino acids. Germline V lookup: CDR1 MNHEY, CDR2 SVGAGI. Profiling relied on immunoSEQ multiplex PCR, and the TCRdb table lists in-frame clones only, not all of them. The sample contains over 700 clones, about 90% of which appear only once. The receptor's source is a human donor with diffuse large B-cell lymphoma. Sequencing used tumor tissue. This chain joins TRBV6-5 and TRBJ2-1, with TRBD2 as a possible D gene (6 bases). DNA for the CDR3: TGTGCCAGCAGTTACCGCCGGGGGAGCTTAGTTAATGAGCAGTTCTTC. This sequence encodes CASSYRRGSLVNEQFF.